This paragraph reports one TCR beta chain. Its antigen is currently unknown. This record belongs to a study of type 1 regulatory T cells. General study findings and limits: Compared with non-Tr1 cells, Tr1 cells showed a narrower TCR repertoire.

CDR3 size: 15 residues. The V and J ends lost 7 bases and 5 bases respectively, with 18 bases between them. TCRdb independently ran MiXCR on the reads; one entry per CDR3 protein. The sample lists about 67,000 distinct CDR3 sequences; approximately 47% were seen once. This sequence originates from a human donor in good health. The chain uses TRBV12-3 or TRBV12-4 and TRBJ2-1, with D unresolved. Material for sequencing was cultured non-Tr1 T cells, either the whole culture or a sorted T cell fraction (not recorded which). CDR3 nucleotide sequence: TGTGCCAGCACCACACAAGGCGGCGATAACAATGAGCAGTTCTTC. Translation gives CASTTQGGDNNEQFF.